The 31 T cell receptor beta chains below were found in one sample sequenced in a study of technical replicates of blood from a handful of donors. Repertoires were generated with immunoSEQ multiplex PCR, while TCRdb's copy carries only in-frame clones and drops some. The data show around 83,000 clones, with under 95% seen just once and about 0.26% held by the top ten. The sample was T cells isolated from PBMCs. These receptors all come from a human donor in good health.

This clone appeared once. CDR3 sequence reads: CASSLISGQETQYF. CDR3 nucleotides: TGCGCCAGCAGCTTGATCAGCGGCCAAGAGACCCAGTACTTC. This chain links TRBV5-1 with TRBJ2-5, with a tentative D call TRBD2 (5 bases). V lost 1 base and J lost 1, with 8 bases in between. The germline CDR1 and CDR2 sequences are SGHRS and YFSETQ. The CDR3 covers 14 residues. Full variable domain (rest looked up from reference TRBV5-1 and TRBJ2-5): KAGVTQTPRYLIKTRGQQVTLSCSPISGHRSVSWYQQTPGQGLQFLFEYFSETQRNKGNFPGRFSGRQFSNSRSEMNVSTLELGDSALYLCASSLISGQETQYFGPGTRLLVL.

The chain employs TRBV5-1 and TRBJ2-3; the D gene is possibly TRBD2 (5 bases). The CDR3 has 15 amino acids. Trimming left V 4 bases short and J 0 bases short, with 12 bases between. Per germline, CDR1 SGHRS and CDR2 YFSETQ. For the CDR3, the DNA is TGCGCCAGCAGCGAGGGTGGAACTAGCACAGATACGCAGTATTTT. This encodes CASSEGGTSTDTQYF.

V gene TRBV5-6 combines with J gene TRBJ2-2; D uncertain. With 4 bases removed from V and 1 base from J, the gap between germline ends came to 11 bases. The CDR3 spans 15 residues. Germline V gene lookup returns CDR1 SGHDT and CDR2 YYEEEE. The CDR3 reads CASSRLGGNTGELFF. The CDR3 DNA reads TGTGCCAGCAGCAGGTTAGGCGGGAACACCGGGGAGCTGTTTTTT.

The V and J genes are TRBV25-1 and TRBJ2-2; 8 nucleotides line up with TRBD1. V dropped 6 bases and J dropped 4; count of bases not matched to a gene: 10. CDR1 and CDR2 (germline): MGHDK, SYGVNS. The CDR3 runs to 16 residues. In DNA form, the CDR3 reads TGTGCCAGCAGAGAGCCAAGGACAGGGAGCACCGGGGAGCTGTTTTTT. Translated, it gives CASREPRTGSTGELFF.

The chain is built from TRBV7-3 and TRBJ1-1; the match to TRBD1 covers 7 bases. There are 13 residues in the CDR3. Germline V gives CDR1 SGHTA, CDR2 FQGTGA. Germline trimming cut 5 bases from V and 3 bases from J; bases unmatched to any gene: 3. The CDR3 is CASSPRGDTEAFF. DNA for the CDR3: TGTGCCAGCAGCCCCAGGGGGGACACTGAAGCTTTCTTT.

This chain uses TRBV2 with TRBJ2-5; 9 bases are shared with TRBD1. CDR1 is SNHLY and CDR2 is FYNNEI in the germline V gene. CDR3 length: 12 amino acids. Germline trimming cut 6 bases from V and 5 bases from J; bases unmatched to any gene: 1. CDR3 residues: CASRDRGETQYF. Written as DNA, the CDR3 is TGTGCCAGCAGAGACAGGGGGGAGACCCAGTACTTC.

This sequence joins TRBV28 and TRBJ1-1; D is ambiguous. The CDR3 totals 12 residues. V lost 6 bases and J 5 bases, leaving 10 bases between the germline ends. Per the germline V gene, CDR1 is MDHEN and CDR2 is SYDVKM. CDR3 amino acids: CASRMTGTEAFF. The CDR3 coding sequence is TGTGCCAGCAGAATGACGGGGACTGAAGCTTTCTTT.

This chain uses TRBV4-1 with TRBJ1-4; no definite D call. The germline gives CDR1 MGHRA, CDR2 YSYEKL. Trimming took off 2 bases at V and 7 bases at J, with 17 bases between the two ends. The CDR3 covers 16 residues. The DNA for the CDR3 is TGCGCCAGCAGCCAACCATTGGGTGGAGATAGTGAAAAACTGTTTTTT. Residues: CASSQPLGGDSEKLFF.

This chain connects TRBV28 to TRBJ1-5, with D perhaps matching TRBD1 (6 bases). CDR1 is MDHEN, CDR2 SYDVKM, per germline. The CDR3 consists of 14 residues. The V gene lost 7 bases and the J gene lost 3 bases, with 13 bases spanning the gap. Written as DNA, the CDR3 is TGTGCCAGCACCCTGGACAGCCACAATCAGCCCCAGCATTTT. Protein sequence: CASTLDSHNQPQHF.

The chain has TRBV6-5 and TRBJ2-1, with 12 bases identical to TRBD1. The germline gives CDR1 MNHEY, CDR2 SVGAGI. Trimming took 6 bases from V and 7 from J; bases not matched to a gene: 7. CDR3 size: 15 residues. The CDR3 spells CASSPGQGASNEQFF. The CDR3 nucleotides read TGTGCCAGCAGCCCGGGACAGGGGGCATCGAATGAGCAGTTCTTC.

The chain combines TRBV10-3 with TRBJ2-2, with 9 bases matching TRBD1. V was clipped by 4 bases and J by 1 base; unmatched bases: 4. This CDR3 contains 16 residues. Germline V gene lookup returns CDR1 ENHRY and CDR2 SYGVKD. The CDR3 sequence is CAISGGTGQNTGELFF. The CDR3, as DNA: TGTGCCATCAGTGGTGGGACAGGGCAGAACACCGGGGAGCTGTTTTTT.

Here the CDR3 reads CASSFGTGTEAFF. The CDR3 DNA follows: TGTGCCAGCAGTTTCGGGACAGGGACTGAAGCTTTCTTT. V gene TRBV28 combines with J gene TRBJ1-1; 9 bases match TRBD1. V lost 3 bases, J lost 5 bases, and 1 base stayed unmatched. The length of the CDR3 is 13 residues. Germline CDR1 MDHEN, CDR2 SYDVKM. Variable domain in full (rest from reference TRBV28 and TRBJ1-1): DVKVTQSSRYLVKRTGEKVFLECVQDMDHENMFWYRQDPGLGLRLIYFSYDVKMKEKGDIPEGYSVSREKKERFSLILESASTNQTSMYLCASSFGTGTEAFFGQGTRLTVV.

The CDR3 reads CASEGQYYEQYF. The CDR3 region has the DNA TGTGCCAGCGAGGGACAGTACTACGAGCAGTACTTC. The chain joins TRBV28 to TRBJ2-7; 7 bases map to TRBD1. The V and J ends lost 8 bases and 3 bases, in that order; junction bases with no gene match: 4. This CDR3 has 12 amino acids. CDR1 is MDHEN and CDR2 is SYDVKM in the germline V gene.

This clone was seen once. V and J are TRBV10-1 and TRBJ2-2; perhaps TRBD1 as D (5 bases). Trimming removed 4 bases at V and 5 bases at J, with 8 bases between. CDR3 size: 13 residues. The V gene's germline CDR1 is WNHNN and CDR2 SYGVQD (reference sequence). The CDR3 loop is CASSGRGTGELFF. The CDR3 DNA reads TGCGCCAGCAGTGGTAGGGGAACCGGGGAGCTGTTTTTT.

This sequence joins TRBV6-5 and TRBJ2-7; D remains ambiguous. CDR1 and CDR2 (germline): MNHEY, SVGAGI. The ends were cut back, 0 bases at V and 4 bases at J, with 7 bases in the middle. This CDR3 is 13 amino acids long. CDR3 sequence reads: CASSYSQSYEQYF. As DNA, the CDR3 is TGTGCCAGCAGTTACTCACAGTCATACGAGCAGTACTTC.

CDR3 DNA sequence: TGTGCCAGCAGCTACCTTAGTCGACAGGGGGCAGGGTATGGCTACACCTTC. Translating gives CASSYLSRQGAGYGYTF. V gene TRBV11-2 combines with J gene TRBJ1-2; 10 nucleotides match TRBD1. The CDR3 loop spans 17 amino acids. Germline CDR1 SGHAT, CDR2 FQNNGV. With V trimmed by 4 bases and J by 5 bases, 13 bases remained unmatched.

This clone was seen once. This rearrangement joins TRBV13 to TRBJ2-3; D is unclear. Looked up from germline, CDR1 is PRHDT and CDR2 is FYEKMQ (reference sequence). The CDR3 is 16 amino acids. V dropped 0 bases and J dropped 3 bases, with 13 bases sitting between them. CDR3 protein: CASSLGGGSRTDTQYF. CDR3 sequence (DNA): TGTGCCAGCAGCTTAGGCGGTGGTAGCCGAACAGATACGCAGTATTTT.

This clone was observed a few times. V and J are TRBV30 and TRBJ1-1; 7 bases are a match to TRBD1. The trim removed 4 bases at V and 11 bases at J, leaving 16 bases unmatched. The germline CDR1 and CDR2 sequences are GTSNPN and SVGIG (reference sequence). This CDR3 contains 14 residues. As DNA, the CDR3 is TGTGCCTGGACCGTCCTTACAGGGGCCCAGCCGGCTTTCTTT. This sequence encodes CAWTVLTGAQPAFF.

Only one count was recorded for this clone. The chain employs TRBV29-1 and TRBJ2-3, with D tentatively TRBD2 (6 bases). The V gene lost 6 bases and the J gene lost 2 bases, with 18 bases spanning the gap. There are 15 residues in the CDR3. Germline CDR1 is SQVTM and CDR2 is ANQGSEA. The CDR3 coding sequence is TGCAGCGTGAAAGGACACGGGGGTTCCACAGATACGCAGTATTTT. Its translation is CSVKGHGGSTDTQYF.

V usage is TRBV2 and J usage is TRBJ2-7, with 8 bases fitting TRBD2. Germline lookup yields CDR1 SNHLY and CDR2 FYNNEI. The CDR3 has 13 amino acids. Trimming removed 8 bases from V and 3 bases from J; junction bases left unmatched: 6. The CDR3 region is CASGGTSGYEQYF. The CDR3 DNA sequence: TGTGCCAGCGGCGGAACTAGCGGCTACGAGCAGTACTTC.

J is TRBJ2-5 and V is TRBV2, with a weak D call TRBD2 (7 bases). Germline V lookup: CDR1 SNHLY, CDR2 FYNNEI. Trimming took 8 bases from V and 4 from J, leaving 14 bases between them. There are 13 residues in the CDR3. The CDR3 DNA sequence: TGTGCCAGCCGCGGGGGCTTAGGAGAGACCCAGTACTTC. Protein sequence: CASRGGLGETQYF.

The chain couples TRBV6-1 to TRBJ2-7; 7 nucleotides line up with TRBD1. Per the germline V gene, CDR1 is MNHNS and CDR2 is SASEGT. The CDR3 contains 16 residues. V was pared by 1 base and J by 0 bases, with 6 bases of the junction left unmatched. The CDR3 loop is CASSEGPGQSSYEQYF. The CDR3 nucleotides read TGTGCCAGCAGTGAAGGCCCGGGACAGTCCTCCTACGAGCAGTACTTC.

The chain is built from TRBV2 and TRBJ2-5; 9 bases align to TRBD2. There are 15 residues in the CDR3. V trimming: 6 bases; J trimming: 5 bases; junction bases outside the gene matches: 10. Germline CDR1 and CDR2: SNHLY and FYNNEI. CDR3 bases: TGTGCCAGCAGGAAGCGGGGGGCCTGGATGGAGACCCAGTACTTC. Amino acid sequence: CASRKRGAWMETQYF.

This clone is a singleton in its sample. The chain recombines TRBV5-8 with TRBJ2-7; 7 positions agree with TRBD1. The CDR3 extends over 15 amino acids. Germline CDR1 reads SGHTS; CDR2 reads YDEGEE. The V and J ends lost 1 base and 3 bases, in that order; junction bases with no gene match: 7. The DNA for the CDR3 is TGTGCCAGCAGCTTGAGACAGGGCTACATCTACGAGCAGTACTTC. Its translation: CASSLRQGYIYEQYF.

The chain recombines TRBV10-1 with TRBJ2-1; a possible D gene is TRBD1 (5 bases). The CDR3 spans 16 residues. The V end was cut by 6 bases, the J end by 0 bases, with 15 bases between. The germline gives CDR1 WNHNN, CDR2 SYGVQD (reference sequence). For the CDR3, the DNA is TGCGCCAGCAGAAAGGAGACAGAGAGCTCCTACAATGAGCAGTTCTTC. Translation: CASRKETESSYNEQFF.

The chain recombines TRBV28 with TRBJ1-4; the match to TRBD1 covers 8 bases. CDR1 and CDR2 from the germline V gene are MDHEN and SYDVKM. This CDR3 comprises 15 residues. Trimming took 7 bases from V and 3 from J; bases not matched to a gene: 7. In nucleotides, the CDR3 is TGTGCCAGCAATCAGGGGGCGGCGTCTAATGAAAAACTGTTTTTT. Translating gives CASNQGAASNEKLFF.

CDR3 sequence (DNA): TGTGCCAGTAGTATTCTACAGGGCTACGGAAACACCATATATTTT. It is translated as CASSILQGYGNTIYF. This chain connects TRBV19 to TRBJ1-3, with D possibly matching TRBD1 (6 bases). V lost 3 bases and J lost 4, with 13 bases in between. The V gene's germline CDR1 is LNHDA and CDR2 SQIVND (reference sequence). This CDR3 is 15 amino acids long.

This clone was counted once. The genes are TRBV5-1 and TRBJ2-7; 7 positions match TRBD2. The V gene end was trimmed by 3 bases and the J gene end by 3 bases; junction bases not matched to a gene: 3. The CDR3 extends over 13 amino acids. Germline CDR1 is SGHRS and CDR2 is YFSETQ. The CDR3 reads CASSSGLRYEQYF. CDR3 bases: TGCGCCAGCAGCTCGGGACTACGCTACGAGCAGTACTTC.

The rearrangement joins TRBV11-2 to TRBJ2-7; no firm D call. Trimming took off 2 bases at V and 1 base at J, with 6 bases between the two ends. Germline V gene data show CDR1 as SGHAT and CDR2 as FQNNGV. This CDR3 has 13 residues. CDR3 bases: TGTGCCAGCAGCTTAACAGCATCCTACGAGCAGTACTTC. Its protein product is CASSLTASYEQYF.

As regards this clone: Different DNA sequences within this sample yield the same CDR3. This chain uses TRBV20-1 with TRBJ2-5, with D possibly TRBD1 on 5 matching bases. V was trimmed by 2 bases and J by 4 bases, leaving 5 bases between them. In germline, CDR1 is DFQATT, CDR2 SNEGSKA (reference sequence). The CDR3 is made up of 11 amino acids. The CDR3 loop reads CSARQGETQYF. The CDR3 DNA is TGCAGTGCTAGACAGGGAGAGACCCAGTACTTC.

The rearrangement links TRBV18 to TRBJ1-1; 8 bases line up with TRBD1. CDR1 and CDR2 (germline): KGHSH, LQKENI. The CDR3 spans 17 residues. V was clipped by 3 bases and J by 1 base; unmatched bases: 10. DNA of the CDR3: TGTGCCAGCTCACCTCCTCATCGGGGACAGGCGAACACTGAAGCTTTCTTT. This gives the protein CASSPPHRGQANTEAFF.